The sequence of this T cell receptor beta chain was determined in a study of identifying expanded T cells in peripheral blood. Study findings and constraints: Differentially abundant clones: 0.95 to 1.5 between replicates, 16.4 at around 2 weeks, under 25 at four. Variance in clone template counts between roughly 2-week samples significantly increased with total template count across all healthy donors.

Collection occurred without any documented infections or immune events in donors. As regards this clone: Its antigen is unidentified.

CDR3 length: 15 residues. The germline CDR1 and CDR2 sequences are MNHEY and SVGAGI. The V and J ends lost 4 bases and 0 bases respectively, with 9 bases between them. Profiling relied on immunoSEQ multiplex PCR, and the TCRdb table lists in-frame clones only, not all of them. The sample has approximately 94,000 clones, 75% to 90% seen once; the top ten hold about 5.5%. The sequenced material came from blood. This chain joins TRBV6-5 and TRBJ1-4; unclear D gene. This clonotype was sampled from a person aged 18 to 70 in good health. Written as DNA, the CDR3 is TGTGCCAGCAGTTCAAATACTGCAACTAATGAAAAACTGTTTTTT. This gives the protein CASSSNTATNEKLFF.